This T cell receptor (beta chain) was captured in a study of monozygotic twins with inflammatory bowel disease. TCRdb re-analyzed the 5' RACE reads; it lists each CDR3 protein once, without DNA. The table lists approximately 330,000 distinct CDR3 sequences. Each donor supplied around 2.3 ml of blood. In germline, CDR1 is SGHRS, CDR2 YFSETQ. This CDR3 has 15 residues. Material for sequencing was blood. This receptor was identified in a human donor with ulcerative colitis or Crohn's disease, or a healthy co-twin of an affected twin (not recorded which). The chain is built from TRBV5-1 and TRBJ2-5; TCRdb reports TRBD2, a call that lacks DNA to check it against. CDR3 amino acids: CASSLSAQNQETQYF.